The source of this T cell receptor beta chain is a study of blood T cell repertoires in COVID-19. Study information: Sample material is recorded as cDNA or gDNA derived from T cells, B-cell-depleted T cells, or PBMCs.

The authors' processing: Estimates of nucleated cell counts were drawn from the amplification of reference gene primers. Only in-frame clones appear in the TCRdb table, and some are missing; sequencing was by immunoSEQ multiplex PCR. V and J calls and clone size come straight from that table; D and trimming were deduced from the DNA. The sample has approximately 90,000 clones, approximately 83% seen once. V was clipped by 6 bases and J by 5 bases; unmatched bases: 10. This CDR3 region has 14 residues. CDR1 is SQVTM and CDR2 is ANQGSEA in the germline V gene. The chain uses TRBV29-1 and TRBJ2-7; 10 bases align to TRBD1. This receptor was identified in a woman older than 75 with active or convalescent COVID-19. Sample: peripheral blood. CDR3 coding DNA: TGCAGCGTGCGACCCGGGACAGGGGCCAACGAGCAGTACTTC. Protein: CSVRPGTGANEQYF.